Detailed here is one T cell receptor beta chain. This sample is drawn from a study of blood T cell repertoires in COVID-19. Study-wide context: In each case, the material was cDNA or gDNA derived from T cells, B-cell-depleted T cells, or PBMCs.

In the original processing: Researchers report that nucleated cell counts were estimated from reference gene primer amplification. Profiled with immunoSEQ multiplex PCR; TCRdb holds only in-frame clones, not every one. V, J and clone size are those of that table, while D and trimming were read from the DNA. Of 110,000 or so clones in the sample, 70% to 90% were seen once. The CDR3 has 15 amino acids. Unmatched junction bases numbered 6, after V lost 4 bases and J lost 2 bases. Germline V gene lookup returns CDR1 SQVTM and CDR2 ANQGSEA. This sequence originates from a man aged 65-85 years who had recovered from COVID-19. The chain joins TRBV29-1 to TRBJ2-7; 12 positions match TRBD2. Sequencing was done on a sample of peripheral blood. The CDR3 coding sequence is TGCAGCGTTGCGGGACTAGCGGGTACCCCCTACGAGCAGTACTTC. It codes for CSVAGLAGTPYEQYF.